This is a list of T cell receptor beta chains from one sample in a study of blood T cell repertoires in COVID-19. The table came from immunoSEQ multiplex PCR; TCRdb's copy has only in-frame clones and leaves some out. The sample holds 200,000 to 250,000 clones; about 80% are singletons and the top ten take roughly 7%. What was sequenced was peripheral blood. The receptors here all came from a woman aged 45 to 65 with acute or convalescent COVID-19. Both conserved end residues are part of each CDR3. D genes are given only for firm matches. Clone size is given for some rows only: seen once, a few or many times, or a class if the clone is expanded.

CDR3 protein	CDR3 DNA	D gene	clone size	J gene	V gene
CASSPYSGNTIYF	TGTGCCAGCTCCCCCTACTCTGGAAACACCATATATTTT	-	-	TRBJ1-3	TRBV19
CASSTQGASGANVLTF	TGTGCCAGCAGTACACAGGGGGCAAGTGGGGCCAACGTCCTGACTTTC	TRBD1	-	TRBJ2-6	TRBV2
CATSRDRFRDEKLFF	TGTGCCACCAGCAGAGATCGGTTCAGGGATGAAAAACTGTTTTTT	-	few	TRBJ1-4	TRBV15
CASSQRRDSPVGTQYF	TGTGCCAGCAGCCAACGCCGGGACAGCCCGGTCGGTACGCAGTATTTT	TRBD1	-	TRBJ2-3	TRBV14
CASSLAGDNYEQYF	TGTGCCAGCAGCTTAGCAGGGGACAACTACGAGCAGTACTTC	-	-	TRBJ2-7	TRBV7-9
CASSLAGGSPNTEAFF	TGCGCCAGCAGCTTGGCTGGTGGCTCTCCGAACACTGAAGCTTTCTTT	-	once	TRBJ1-1	TRBV5-1
CASSGTGSSGELFF	TGTGCCAGCAGCGGGACAGGTTCGTCCGGGGAGCTGTTTTTT	TRBD1	-	TRBJ2-2	TRBV28
CASRFAGGRYGYTF	TGTGCCAGCAGGTTCGCAGGGGGCCGATACGGCTACACCTTC	TRBD1	-	TRBJ1-2	TRBV5-5
CASIGLEDYNEQFF	TGCGCCAGCATCGGACTAGAGGACTACAATGAGCAGTTCTTC	TRBD2	-	TRBJ2-1	TRBV5-1
CASSVSFSGLEYF	TGTGCCAGCAGTGTCTCCTTTTCAGGGTTGGAGTACTTC	-	-	TRBJ2-7	TRBV28
CAWSVLQRDRLFF	TGTGCCTGGAGTGTACTCCAACGGGACAGGCTGTTTTTT	TRBD1	-	TRBJ1-4	TRBV30
CASSPRQGANGELFF	TGTGCCAGTAGTCCGCGACAGGGGGCTAACGGGGAGCTGTTTTTT	TRBD1	-	TRBJ2-2	TRBV19
CASSFASGRAGTQYF	TGTGCCAGCAGTTTTGCTAGCGGGAGAGCCGGTACTCAGTACTTC	TRBD2	-	TRBJ2-4	TRBV28
CASSSNRGRDYGYTF	TGTGCCAGCAGCTCGAACAGGGGGCGAGACTATGGCTACACCTTC	TRBD1	-	TRBJ1-2	TRBV7-8
CASSQAGTYSNQPQHF	TGTGCCAGCAGTCAGGCGGGGACCTATAGCAATCAGCCCCAGCATTTT	-	-	TRBJ1-5	TRBV28
CASTRTVGQPQHF	TGTGCCAGCACCAGGACAGTCGGGCAGCCCCAGCATTTT	-	-	TRBJ1-5	TRBV6-5
CASTGLAGLSSYEQYF	TGTGCCAGCACGGGACTAGCGGGGTTAAGCTCCTACGAGCAGTACTTC	-	-	TRBJ2-7	TRBV21-1
CASSQGPVGADTQYF	TGTGCCAGCAGCCAAGGGCCCGTTGGTGCAGATACGCAGTATTTT	-	-	TRBJ2-3	TRBV4-2
CASSYGTFSYEQYF	TGTGCCAGCAGTTACGGGACTTTCTCCTACGAGCAGTACTTC	-	-	TRBJ2-7	TRBV6-5
CASSLERPGNSPLHF	TGCGCCAGCAGCTTGGAAAGGCCGGGAAATTCACCCCTCCACTTT	-	-	TRBJ1-6	TRBV5-1
CASRGPTPSSGANVLTF	TGTGCCAGTAGGGGCCCGACACCAAGCTCTGGGGCCAACGTCCTGACTTTC	-	-	TRBJ2-6	TRBV19
CASTIRDRNSNQPQHF	TGTGCCAGCACCATCCGGGACAGAAATAGCAATCAGCCCCAGCATTTT	-	-	TRBJ1-5	TRBV21-1
CASSQREGLYNEQFF	TGTGCCAGCAGCCAGCGGGAGGGCCTCTACAATGAGCAGTTCTTC	TRBD2	-	TRBJ2-1	TRBV4-2
CASSQDSQGTYSSYEQYF	TGCGCCAGCAGCCAAGATTCACAGGGGACTTACAGCTCCTACGAGCAGTACTTC	-	-	TRBJ2-7	TRBV4-1
CASSLAAGAKNIQYF	TGTGCCAGCAGCTTAGCAGCGGGAGCCAAAAACATTCAGTACTTC	-	-	TRBJ2-4	TRBV7-2
CASSQDPLGANYGYTF	TGCGCCAGCAGCCAAGATCCTTTGGGGGCGAACTATGGCTACACCTTC	-	-	TRBJ1-2	TRBV4-3
CASSYSGPSTDTQYF	TGTGCCAGCAGTTACTCTGGCCCTAGCACAGATACGCAGTATTTT	-	-	TRBJ2-3	TRBV6-5
CASSLPPTDRDTEAFF	TGTGCCAGCAGTCTACCTCCGACGGACAGGGACACTGAAGCTTTCTTT	TRBD1	few	TRBJ1-1	TRBV27
CASSALMAPGGINPYEQYF	TGTGCCAGCAGCGCCCTAATGGCCCCGGGAGGTATTAATCCGTACGAGCAGTACTTC	TRBD2	-	TRBJ2-7	TRBV7-9
CASSLGSRGGRGPYEQYF	TGTGCCAGCAGTTTGGGATCGCGGGGGGGGAGAGGCCCCTACGAGCAGTACTTC	TRBD2	-	TRBJ2-7	TRBV6-2/TRBV6-3
CASSGGLNEQFF	TGTGCCAGCAGCGGGGGCTTAAATGAGCAGTTCTTC	-	-	TRBJ2-1	TRBV7-9
CASSQEAGGQYF	TGCGCCAGCAGCCAAGAGGCGGGGGGGCAGTATTTT	TRBD2	-	TRBJ2-3	TRBV4-1
CAISKGREGEKLFF	TGTGCCATCAGTAAAGGCCGGGAGGGTGAAAAACTGTTTTTT	-	once	TRBJ1-4	TRBV10-3